The 12 T cell receptor beta chains below were found in one sample sequenced in a study of T cells in tuberculosis. Method: immunoSEQ multiplex PCR; TCRdb's copy keeps in-frame clones and lacks some. The sample contains 20,000 to 25,000 clones, over 95% of which appear only once. Sequenced material: PBMCs. These receptors originate from a donor between 10 and 35 years old with latent tuberculosis or without tuberculosis infection.

This chain links TRBV5-4 with TRBJ1-2; weak D call: TRBD1 (6 bases). The V gene lost 2 bases and the J gene lost 4 bases, with 9 bases spanning the gap. This CDR3 is 13 amino acids long. The germline V gene has CDR1 SGHNT and CDR2 YYREEE (reference sequence). This CDR3 is CASSLETGYGYTF. In DNA form, the CDR3 reads TGTGCCAGCAGCTTAGAGACAGGCTATGGCTACACCTTC.

The V and J genes are TRBV2 and TRBJ1-5; unclear D gene. Germline CDR1 reads SNHLY; CDR2 reads FYNNEI. This CDR3 comprises 12 residues. The V gene lost 4 bases and the J gene lost 4 bases, with 5 bases spanning the gap. The CDR3 reads CASSGGNQPQHF. For the CDR3, the DNA is TGTGCCAGCAGTGGAGGAAATCAGCCCCAGCATTTT.

This clone was seen just once. The chain has TRBV6-5 and TRBJ1-1; D is unresolved. Germline V gene lookup returns CDR1 MNHEY and CDR2 SVGAGI. CDR3 length: 14 amino acids. V lost 8 bases to trimming and J lost 0 bases, with 13 bases between them. For the CDR3, the DNA is TGTGCCAGCCTAAGACGGGGAATGAACACTGAAGCTTTCTTT. Translating gives CASLRRGMNTEAFF.

The genes are TRBV5-1 and TRBJ2-3; 10 nucleotides match TRBD2. J gave up 5 bases and V 2 bases, and 8 bases lay outside the gene matches. The CDR3 contains 16 residues. The germline gives CDR1 SGHRS, CDR2 YFSETQ. CDR3 bases: TGCGCCAGCAGCTTAGGTGGGACTAGCGCCGGAGATACGCAGTATTTT. This gives the protein CASSLGGTSAGDTQYF. The full variable domain, rest sourced from reference TRBV5-1 and TRBJ2-3, is KAGVTQTPRYLIKTRGQQVTLSCSPISGHRSVSWYQQTPGQGLQFLFEYFSETQRNKGNFPGRFSGRQFSNSRSEMNVSTLELGDSALYLCASSLGGTSAGDTQYFGPGTRLTVL.

The rearrangement joins TRBV30 to TRBJ2-1; D is unresolved. V shed 0 bases and J shed 6 bases, with 9 bases lying between them. Germline CDR1 reads GTSNPN; CDR2 reads SVGIG (reference sequence). CDR3 length equals 13 residues. CDR3 region: CAWSVLEFNEQFF. CDR3 DNA sequence: TGTGCCTGGAGTGTACTCGAGTTCAATGAGCAGTTCTTC.

The rearrangement links TRBV7-2 to TRBJ1-1; the D is unclear. CDR1 and CDR2 from the germline V gene are SGHTA and FQGNSA. Deletions cut 1 base from V and 6 bases from J, with 6 bases between. CDR3 size: 12 residues. CDR3 loop: CASSLGTPEAFF. DNA for the CDR3: TGTGCCAGCAGCTTAGGAACACCTGAAGCTTTCTTT.

This chain uses TRBV6-1 with TRBJ1-1; D perhaps matches TRBD1 (5 bases). V was clipped by 0 bases and J by 11 bases, with 13 bases between them. Germline CDR1 reads MNHNS; CDR2 reads SASEGT. CDR3 length equals 13 residues. This CDR3 is CASSEAIGAGAFF. Written as DNA, the CDR3 is TGTGCCAGCAGTGAAGCCATAGGGGCTGGGGCTTTCTTT.

V gene TRBV5-4 combines with J gene TRBJ1-1; the D is unclear. With 2 bases removed from V and 4 bases from J, the gap between germline ends came to 9 bases. The CDR3 runs to 13 residues. The germline V gene has CDR1 SGHNT and CDR2 YYREEE (reference sequence). The CDR3 coding sequence is TGTGCCAGCAGCTTACGGTGGAGCACTGAAGCTTTCTTT. Translated, it gives CASSLRWSTEAFF.

This clone was found once. V usage is TRBV11-2 and J usage is TRBJ2-3, with a possible D match to TRBD1 (5 bases). Germline V lookup: CDR1 SGHAT, CDR2 FQNNGV. This CDR3 is 14 amino acids long. The V end lost 2 bases, the J end lost 1 base, and 7 bases lay between the germline ends. CDR3 DNA: TGTGCCAGCAGCTTAAGCAGGGGCACAGATACGCAGTATTTT. It codes for CASSLSRGTDTQYF.

This sequence joins TRBV7-9 and TRBJ1-1, with no clear D. The germline CDR1 and CDR2 sequences are SEHNR and FQNEAQ (reference sequence). V was cut by 7 bases and J by 4 bases, with 10 bases left in between. The CDR3 contains 12 residues. CDR3 nucleotides: TGTGCCAGCACCCTTTATAGCACTGAAGCTTTCTTT. Translated, it gives CASTLYSTEAFF. The full variable domain, in which reference TRBV7-9 and TRBJ1-1 provide the parts outside the CDR3, is DTGVSQNPRHKITKRGQNVTFRCDPISEHNRLYWYRQTLGQGPEFLTYFQNEAQLEKSRLLSDRFSAERPKGSFSTLEIQRTEQGDSAMYLCASTLYSTEAFFGQGTRLTVV.

The chain's CDR3 is CAGDRGTGELFF. The CDR3 DNA reads as TGTGCCGGGGACAGGGGCACCGGGGAGCTGTTTTTT. The chain recombines TRBV6-6 with TRBJ2-2; 10 bases are shared with TRBD1. With V trimmed by 11 bases and J by 4 bases, 1 base remained unmatched. CDR1 and CDR2 (germline): MNHNY, SVGAGI (reference sequence). This CDR3 spans 12 amino acids.

This clone appeared once. This CDR3 is CASSESGGGTEAFF. The CDR3 nucleotides read TGCGCCAGCAGTGAGTCAGGGGGCGGAACTGAAGCTTTCTTT. The rearrangement links TRBV10-1 to TRBJ1-1, with 7 bases matching TRBD1. CDR3 length equals 14 residues. Germline CDR1 WNHNN, CDR2 SYGVQD (reference sequence). The junction had 3 bases not matched to a gene; V was cut back by 0 bases and J by 5 bases.